A selection of T cell receptor beta chains follows, all from one sample in a study of Graves' ophthalmopathy and Graves' hyperthyroidism. TCRdb analysed the multiplex PCR reads with MiXCR anew, one entry per CDR3 protein. Of more than 1,000,000 distinct CDR3 sequences listed, 35% to 40% are singletons. The sequenced sample consisted of peripheral blood or thyroid tissue (not recorded which). The receptors were gathered from an adult man with Graves' hyperthyroidism. Both conserved end residues are part of each CDR3. The order of the fields is D gene, V gene, J gene, clone size, CDR3 DNA, CDR3 protein. The D gene is left open where the match is weak. For some rows the clone size is stated as once, few or many, or as a class when expanded; others skip it.

D gene: -; V gene: TRBV29-1; J gene: TRBJ2-2; clone size: -; CDR3 DNA: TGCAGCGTCTTGACTTTGCCCGGGGAGCTGTTTTTT; CDR3 protein: CSVLTLPGELFF
D gene: TRBD1; V gene: TRBV19; J gene: TRBJ1-2; clone size: many; CDR3 DNA: TGTGCCAGTAGTATGGACAGGGGAATCTATGGCTACACCTTC; CDR3 protein: CASSMDRGIYGYTF
D gene: -; V gene: TRBV7-8; J gene: TRBJ1-1; clone size: many; CDR3 DNA: TGTGCCAGCAGCTTATTCGGAGGGAACACTGAAGCTTTCTTT; CDR3 protein: CASSLFGGNTEAFF
D gene: TRBD1; V gene: TRBV15; J gene: TRBJ2-7; clone size: few; CDR3 DNA: TGTGCCACCAGCCGGGGGGACAGGGGGCAATACTTC; CDR3 protein: CATSRGDRGQYF
D gene: -; V gene: TRBV28; J gene: TRBJ2-7; clone size: few; CDR3 DNA: TGTGCCAGCATCCCCTTTGGGGGAAGTGCCTACGAGCAGTACTTC; CDR3 protein: CASIPFGGSAYEQYF
D gene: -; V gene: TRBV6-5; J gene: TRBJ2-2; clone size: many; CDR3 DNA: TGTGCCAGCAGGGGGGCCGGGGAGCTGTTTTTT; CDR3 protein: CASRGAGELFF
D gene: -; V gene: TRBV9; J gene: TRBJ1-5; clone size: many; CDR3 DNA: TGTGCCAGCAGCGTATCTGGGGGGCCCCAGCATTTT; CDR3 protein: CASSVSGGPQHF
D gene: -; V gene: TRBV12-3/TRBV12-4; J gene: TRBJ1-3; clone size: -; CDR3 DNA: TGTGCCAGCAGAGCCGAGACAGGCTCTGGAAACACCATATATTTT; CDR3 protein: CASRAETGSGNTIYF
D gene: TRBD2; V gene: TRBV6-4; J gene: TRBJ2-2; clone size: -; CDR3 DNA: TGTGCCAGCCGACTAGCGGGTAGTCCCGGGGAGCTGTTTTTT; CDR3 protein: CASRLAGSPGELFF
D gene: -; V gene: TRBV29-1; J gene: TRBJ1-1; clone size: many; CDR3 DNA: TGCAGCGTTGACGAAGGTAACACTGAAGCTTTCTTT; CDR3 protein: CSVDEGNTEAFF
D gene: TRBD1; V gene: TRBV7-2; J gene: TRBJ1-6; clone size: many; CDR3 DNA: TGTGCCAGCAGCGACCGGGACAGAATAAATTCACCCCTCCACTTT; CDR3 protein: CASSDRDRINSPLHF
D gene: -; V gene: TRBV7-8; J gene: TRBJ2-7; clone size: -; CDR3 DNA: TGTGCCAGCAGCTTAGTCAGGGACTTGTGGATAGAGCGAGACTACGAGCAGTACTTC; CDR3 protein: CASSLVRDLWIERDYEQYF
D gene: -; V gene: TRBV7-8; J gene: TRBJ2-7; clone size: many; CDR3 DNA: TGTGCCAGCAGCTCCGCACCCGGCCTGTACGAGCAGTACTTC; CDR3 protein: CASSSAPGLYEQYF
D gene: -; V gene: TRBV14; J gene: TRBJ1-6; clone size: many; CDR3 DNA: TGTGCCAGCAGCCAAGTTGGCAGCCTATTTTCACCCCTCCACTTT; CDR3 protein: CASSQVGSLFSPLHF
D gene: TRBD1; V gene: TRBV19; J gene: TRBJ2-7; clone size: -; CDR3 DNA: TGTGCCAGTAGTATCCGGACAGGCTCCTACGAGCAGTACTTC; CDR3 protein: CASSIRTGSYEQYF
D gene: -; V gene: TRBV27; J gene: TRBJ2-7; clone size: -; CDR3 DNA: TGTGCCAGCAGTCGGGGGGCAGGGGCAAACGAGCAGTACTTC; CDR3 protein: CASSRGAGANEQYF
D gene: TRBD1; V gene: TRBV20-1; J gene: TRBJ2-7; clone size: many; CDR3 DNA: TGCAGTGCCTGGGACAGGGTAGGTTACGAGCAGTACTTC; CDR3 protein: CSAWDRVGYEQYF
D gene: TRBD1; V gene: TRBV7-8; J gene: TRBJ1-1; clone size: -; CDR3 DNA: TGTGCCAGCAGCTTAGCCTTGGGACAGATCCCTGAAGCTTTCTTT; CDR3 protein: CASSLALGQIPEAFF
D gene: -; V gene: TRBV10-3; J gene: TRBJ2-2; clone size: -; CDR3 DNA: TGTGCCACCCTAAGGACCGGGGAGCTGTTTTTT; CDR3 protein: CATLRTGELFF
D gene: -; V gene: TRBV7-7; J gene: TRBJ2-7; clone size: -; CDR3 DNA: TGTGCCAGCAGCACCGGGAACGCCGAGCAGTACTTC; CDR3 protein: CASSTGNAEQYF
D gene: -; V gene: TRBV20-1; J gene: TRBJ1-5; clone size: -; CDR3 DNA: TGCAGTGCTGTTAGAAGTAGCAATCAGCCCCTGCATTTT; CDR3 protein: CSAVRSSNQPLHF
D gene: TRBD2; V gene: TRBV7-2; J gene: TRBJ2-5; clone size: many; CDR3 DNA: TGTGCCAGCAGACGGACTAGCGGGAGGATCCAAGAGACCCAGTACTTC; CDR3 protein: CASRRTSGRIQETQYF
D gene: TRBD1; V gene: TRBV4-1; J gene: TRBJ1-5; clone size: -; CDR3 DNA: TGCGCCAGCAGCCAAGTTGGTTTTCAGGGGGCCGGGCAGCCCCAGCATTTT; CDR3 protein: CASSQVGFQGAGQPQHF
D gene: TRBD1; V gene: TRBV9; J gene: TRBJ1-6; clone size: once; CDR3 DNA: TGTGCCAGCAGGGGACAGGGATATTCACCCCTCCTCTTT; CDR3 protein: CASRGQGYSPLLF
D gene: -; V gene: TRBV20-1; J gene: TRBJ2-7; clone size: -; CDR3 DNA: TGCAGTGCCAGCTCTGCGGAGCCAAGGTACGAGCAGTACTTC; CDR3 protein: CSASSAEPRYEQYF
D gene: -; V gene: TRBV5-1; J gene: TRBJ2-5; clone size: few; CDR3 DNA: TGCGCCAGCAGCGTCCGGGCCAGGGGCTACGGTCTAGAGACCCAGTACTTC; CDR3 protein: CASSVRARGYGLETQYF
D gene: -; V gene: TRBV4-1; J gene: TRBJ1-6; clone size: -; CDR3 DNA: TGCGCCAGCAGCCACGGGGGGGGGCATTCACCCCTCCACTTT; CDR3 protein: CASSHGGGHSPLHF
D gene: -; V gene: TRBV7-2; J gene: TRBJ1-2; clone size: many; CDR3 DNA: TGTGCCAGCAGCTTAGATGGGGCCTATGGCTACACCTTC; CDR3 protein: CASSLDGAYGYTF
D gene: -; V gene: TRBV11-2; J gene: TRBJ1-1; clone size: many; CDR3 DNA: TGTGCCAGCAGCTTAAATTCAGCTGGGAACACTGAAGCTTTCTTT; CDR3 protein: CASSLNSAGNTEAFF
D gene: -; V gene: TRBV7-9; J gene: TRBJ2-7; clone size: -; CDR3 DNA: TGTGCCAGCAGTGAATGGACAGAGGACTACGAGCAGTACTTC; CDR3 protein: CASSEWTEDYEQYF
D gene: -; V gene: TRBV29-1; J gene: TRBJ2-7; clone size: -; CDR3 DNA: TGCAGCGTTCGGACCGCAGACGAGCAGTACTTC; CDR3 protein: CSVRTADEQYF
D gene: -; V gene: TRBV11-2; J gene: TRBJ1-1; clone size: few; CDR3 DNA: TGTGCCAGCAGCTTAGACCCCCCGCTGGGATTATTGAACACTGAAGCTTTCTTT; CDR3 protein: CASSLDPPLGLLNTEAFF
D gene: -; V gene: TRBV2; J gene: TRBJ2-5; clone size: once; CDR3 DNA: TGTGCCAGCAGTGCCGGGACTGAGGTTTCCCAGTACTTC; CDR3 protein: CASSAGTEVSQYF
D gene: TRBD1; V gene: TRBV25-1; J gene: TRBJ1-2; clone size: -; CDR3 DNA: TGTGCCAGCAGTGAATTGGAGGGGGCCAGCTACACCTTC; CDR3 protein: CASSELEGASYTF
D gene: -; V gene: TRBV6-5; J gene: TRBJ2-7; clone size: -; CDR3 DNA: TGTGCCAGCAGTCTCCGGGACCCCACAGGAGAGCAGTACTTC; CDR3 protein: CASSLRDPTGEQYF
D gene: -; V gene: TRBV5-1; J gene: TRBJ2-7; clone size: few; CDR3 DNA: TGCGCCAGCAGCTTGGCCATCACAGGGAACCCCTACGAGCAGTACTTC; CDR3 protein: CASSLAITGNPYEQYF
D gene: -; V gene: TRBV28; J gene: TRBJ1-2; clone size: -; CDR3 DNA: TGTGCCAGCAGTACCGCCGGGATTAACTATGGCTACACCTTC; CDR3 protein: CASSTAGINYGYTF
D gene: -; V gene: TRBV2; J gene: TRBJ1-2; clone size: -; CDR3 DNA: TGTGCCAGCACACAAAGGGGGGCGGGCTATGGCTACACCTTC; CDR3 protein: CASTQRGAGYGYTF
D gene: -; V gene: TRBV5-1; J gene: TRBJ1-1; clone size: -; CDR3 DNA: TGCGCCAGCAGCCCTGGGGGTTCGTTTACCCTTCAAGCTTTCTTT; CDR3 protein: CASSPGGSFTLQAFF
D gene: TRBD1; V gene: TRBV29-1; J gene: TRBJ1-5; clone size: -; CDR3 DNA: TGCAGCTTGGGGGACAGGGGTAGCAATCAGCCCCAGCATTTT; CDR3 protein: CSLGDRGSNQPQHF
D gene: -; V gene: TRBV29-1; J gene: TRBJ1-3; clone size: many; CDR3 DNA: TGCAGCGTTGAAGGGGGAACGAGCTCTGGAAACACCATATATTTT; CDR3 protein: CSVEGGTSSGNTIYF
D gene: -; V gene: TRBV12-3/TRBV12-4; J gene: TRBJ1-5; clone size: many; CDR3 DNA: TGTGCCAGCAGCCCTCGGGGGTCAAGCCAGCCCCAGCATTTT; CDR3 protein: CASSPRGSSQPQHF
D gene: TRBD2; V gene: TRBV7-2; J gene: TRBJ2-5; clone size: many; CDR3 DNA: TGTGCCAGCAGCAAAACTAGCGGGGCACAAGAGACCCAGTACTTC; CDR3 protein: CASSKTSGAQETQYF
D gene: -; V gene: TRBV10-3; J gene: TRBJ1-3; clone size: many; CDR3 DNA: TGTGCCATCAGTGTAGTCCAGGGGAATTCTGGAAACACCATATATTTT; CDR3 protein: CAISVVQGNSGNTIYF
D gene: -; V gene: TRBV18; J gene: TRBJ2-5; clone size: -; CDR3 DNA: TGTGCCAGCTCACCAAATCAGGAAGAGACCCAGTACTTC; CDR3 protein: CASSPNQEETQYF
D gene: -; V gene: TRBV6-6; J gene: TRBJ2-5; clone size: many; CDR3 DNA: TGTGCCAGCAGTTACACGCGGCGGAACCAAGAGACCCAGTACTTC; CDR3 protein: CASSYTRRNQETQYF
D gene: TRBD2; V gene: TRBV20-1; J gene: TRBJ2-7; clone size: few; CDR3 DNA: TGCAGTGCTAGAGTGCTAGCGGGATTTACCGAGCAGTACTTC; CDR3 protein: CSARVLAGFTEQYF
D gene: TRBD1; V gene: TRBV3-1; J gene: TRBJ2-2; clone size: -; CDR3 DNA: TGTGCCAGCACCGGGACAGGGGTTACCGGGGAGCTGTTTTTT; CDR3 protein: CASTGTGVTGELFF
D gene: -; V gene: TRBV9; J gene: TRBJ1-1; clone size: many; CDR3 DNA: TGTGCCAGCAGCGCCTCGGGAAACGGGGGCACTGAAGCTTTCTTT; CDR3 protein: CASSASGNGGTEAFF